This is a list of T cell receptor beta chains from one sample in a study of blood T cell repertoires in COVID-19. Sequenced by immunoSEQ multiplex PCR; TCRdb stores in-frame clones only, minus some. The table records about 64,000 clones, about 90% of them present only once. Sequenced input: peripheral blood. The receptors shown here come from a woman aged 55-75 years with COVID-19, enrolled during active disease. Each CDR3 is given with its conserved first and last residue. Each record gives: CDR3 protein, CDR3 DNA, clone size, J gene, V gene, D gene. A D gene is named only where the DNA matches it firmly. Rows may omit the clone size; those that give it use once, few, many or a size class.

CDR3: CASSGLWNTEAFF
DNA: TGTGCCAGTAGCGGACTGTGGAACACTGAAGCTTTCTTT
size: NA
J: TRBJ1-1
V: TRBV19
D: NA

CDR3: CASTAWASGFTDTQYF
DNA: TGTGCCAGCACCGCGTGGGCTAGCGGGTTCACAGATACGCAGTATTTT
size: NA
J: TRBJ2-3
V: TRBV28
D: TRBD2

CDR3: CASSSPGETGELFF
DNA: TGTGCCAGCAGTAGCCCAGGTGAAACCGGGGAGCTGTTTTTT
size: NA
J: TRBJ2-2
V: TRBV25-1
D: NA

CDR3: CASSRGQGEPHEQYF
DNA: TGTGCCAGCAGTCGTGGACAGGGCGAGCCCCACGAGCAGTACTTC
size: NA
J: TRBJ2-7
V: TRBV6-5
D: TRBD1

CDR3: CASSLAYRGQETQYF
DNA: TGTGCCAGCAGCTTAGCCTACAGGGGGCAAGAGACCCAGTACTTC
size: once
J: TRBJ2-5
V: TRBV11-2
D: TRBD1

CDR3: CASSLRQGGTNEKLFF
DNA: TGTGCCAGCAGCTTAAGGCAGGGTGGAACTAATGAAAAACTGTTTTTT
size: NA
J: TRBJ1-4
V: TRBV7-2
D: NA

CDR3: CASSQTDANQPQHF
DNA: TGCGCCAGCAGCCAAACAGACGCTAATCAGCCCCAGCATTTT
size: NA
J: TRBJ1-5
V: TRBV4-3
D: NA

CDR3: CASSLGLEGHNEQFF
DNA: TGTGCCAGCAGCTTAGGACTAGAGGGACACAATGAGCAGTTCTTC
size: NA
J: TRBJ2-1
V: TRBV7-8
D: NA

CDR3: CASSQVTPRGGYTGELFF
DNA: TGCGCCAGCAGCCAAGTTACCCCGAGGGGGGGTTACACCGGGGAGCTGTTTTTT
size: NA
J: TRBJ2-2
V: TRBV4-1
D: NA

CDR3: CASTTGGYEQYF
DNA: TGTGCCAGCACTACAGGGGGCTACGAGCAGTACTTC
size: once
J: TRBJ2-7
V: TRBV5-6
D: TRBD1

CDR3: CASSPGQGRNEQFF
DNA: TGTGCCAGCTCACCAGGACAGGGTCGGAATGAGCAGTTCTTC
size: few
J: TRBJ2-1
V: TRBV18
D: TRBD1